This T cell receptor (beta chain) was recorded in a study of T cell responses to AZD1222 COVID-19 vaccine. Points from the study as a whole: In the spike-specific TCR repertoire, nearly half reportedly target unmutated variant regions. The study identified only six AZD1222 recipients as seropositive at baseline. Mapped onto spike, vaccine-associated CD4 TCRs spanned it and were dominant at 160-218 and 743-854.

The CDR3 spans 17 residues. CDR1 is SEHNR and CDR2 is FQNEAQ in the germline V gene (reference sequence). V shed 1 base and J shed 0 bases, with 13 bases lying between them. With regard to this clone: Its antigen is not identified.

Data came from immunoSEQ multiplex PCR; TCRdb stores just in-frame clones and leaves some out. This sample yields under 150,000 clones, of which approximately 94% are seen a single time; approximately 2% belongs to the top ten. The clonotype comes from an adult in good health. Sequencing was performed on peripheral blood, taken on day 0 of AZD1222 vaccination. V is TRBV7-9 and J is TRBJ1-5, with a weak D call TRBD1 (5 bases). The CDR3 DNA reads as TGTGCCAGCAGCTTAGGGCAGGGAGAGAGTAGCAATCAGCCCCAGCATTTT. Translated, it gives CASSLGQGESSNQPQHF.